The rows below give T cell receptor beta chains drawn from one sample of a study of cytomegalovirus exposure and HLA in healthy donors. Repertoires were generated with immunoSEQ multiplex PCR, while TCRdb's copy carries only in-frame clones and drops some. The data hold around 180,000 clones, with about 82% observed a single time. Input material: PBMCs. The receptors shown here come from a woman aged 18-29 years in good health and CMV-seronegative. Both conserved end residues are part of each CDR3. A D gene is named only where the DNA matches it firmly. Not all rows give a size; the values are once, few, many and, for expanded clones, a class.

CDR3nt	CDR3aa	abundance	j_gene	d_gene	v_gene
TGTGCCTGGAATCGACAGGAGAACACTGAAGCTTTCTTT	CAWNRQENTEAFF	once	TRBJ1-1	.	TRBV30
TGTGCCACCAGCAGTAAAAATTACAATGAGCAGTTCTTC	CATSSKNYNEQFF	.	TRBJ2-1	.	TRBV15
TGTGCCAGCAGCTCCCCGGGGGGCCCCTCTGGAAACACCATATATTTT	CASSSPGGPSGNTIYF	.	TRBJ1-3	.	TRBV5-4
TGTGCCAGCGGGGAGACAGGTTACACAGATACGCAGTATTTT	CASGETGYTDTQYF	.	TRBJ2-3	.	TRBV2
TGCGCCAGCAGCTTGATGCAGGGCGAGTATGGCTACACCTTC	CASSLMQGEYGYTF	.	TRBJ1-2	.	TRBV5-1
TGTGCCAGCAGCGGCTACAGGGACTACGAGCAGTACTTC	CASSGYRDYEQYF	.	TRBJ2-7	.	TRBV7-9
TGCGCCAGCAGCCAAATGGGACTAGCGGGGCCCTACGAGCAGTACTTC	CASSQMGLAGPYEQYF	.	TRBJ2-7	TRBD2	TRBV4-1
TGTGCCAGCAGCTCTGGGACATCCGATCAGCCCCAGCATTTT	CASSSGTSDQPQHF	.	TRBJ1-5	.	TRBV5-4
TGTGCCACCAGACAGGGGGCAAGGAACACCGGGGAGCTGTTTTTT	CATRQGARNTGELFF	.	TRBJ2-2	TRBD1	TRBV10-3
TGCGCCAGCAGCTTGGTTTATCGGGTAGTACCCTACGAGCAGTACTTC	CASSLVYRVVPYEQYF	.	TRBJ2-7	.	TRBV5-1
TGTGCCAGTAGGCCCGGGACAAATAATGAAAAACTGTTTTTT	CASRPGTNNEKLFF	.	TRBJ1-4	.	TRBV19
TGTGCCAGCAGTTACGAGGTTGGAGACACTGAAGCTTTCTTT	CASSYEVGDTEAFF	.	TRBJ1-1	.	TRBV27
TGTGCCAGCAGCACCCGGGACAGGGATTCTTATGGCTACACCTTC	CASSTRDRDSYGYTF	.	TRBJ1-2	.	TRBV21-1
TGTGCCAGCAGCTCGGTGGGACAGGGGGTGATGGACACTGAAGCTTTCTTT	CASSSVGQGVMDTEAFF	.	TRBJ1-1	TRBD1	TRBV5-4
TGCAGTGCCAGACTCAGTGAAGCTTTCTTT	CSARLSEAFF	.	TRBJ1-1	.	TRBV20-1
TGTGCCAGCACCCCGACTAGCGGGGGGCAACCGAACACCGGGGAGCTGTTTTTT	CASTPTSGGQPNTGELFF	once	TRBJ2-2	TRBD2	TRBV7-6